These 20 T cell receptor beta chains were sequenced from one sample in a study of blood T cells in healthy people across ages. Primers used in a second PCR of roughly 6 to 12 cycles were a sample-barcoded 5' primer and a J-beta primer mix. TCRdb itself ran the 5' RACE reads through MiXCR, one entry per CDR3 protein. The sample has about 1 million distinct CDR3 sequences, more than 40% seen once; the top ten hold approximately 17%. The source material was blood. These receptors all come from a woman aged 60-75 years in good health.

V usage is TRBV2 and J usage is TRBJ2-1, with 15 positions matching TRBD2. J gave up 7 bases and V 6 bases, and 4 bases lay outside the gene matches. Germline V CDR1 and CDR2: SNHLY, FYNNEI. The CDR3 runs 15 residues. CDR3 DNA sequence: TGTGCCAGCAGGGGACTAGCGGGAGGAAAAAATGAGCAGTTCTTC. This gives the protein CASRGLAGGKNEQFF. Filled out from reference TRBV2 and TRBJ2-1, the complete variable domain reads EPEVTQTPSHQVTQMGQEVILRCVPISNHLYFYWYRQILGQKVEFLVSFYNNEISEKSEIFDDQFSVERPDGSNFTLKIRSTKLEDSAMYFCASRGLAGGKNEQFFGPGTRLTVL.

The rearrangement joins TRBV20-1 to TRBJ2-1; the D gene is possibly TRBD2 (5 bases). Germline V gene lookup returns CDR1 DFQATT and CDR2 SNEGSKA (reference sequence). The V end was cut by 6 bases, the J end by 0 bases, with 9 bases between. The CDR3 consists of 13 residues. The CDR3 bases are TGCAGTGCCGTACTAGACTCCTACAATGAGCAGTTCTTC. It encodes CSAVLDSYNEQFF.

The sample holds a few counts of this clonotype. The chain employs TRBV5-1 and TRBJ1-2; D possibly corresponds to TRBD1 (5 bases). CDR3 length: 14 amino acids. CDR1 and CDR2 (germline): SGHRS, YFSETQ. Trimming took off 5 bases at V and 2 bases at J, with 13 bases between the two ends. CDR3 residues: CASRQDSTNYGYTF. CDR3 in DNA: TGCGCCAGCAGACAAGACAGTACCAACTATGGCTACACCTTC.

The V gene is TRBV11-2, the J gene TRBJ2-7; D unclear. CDR1 SGHAT and CDR2 FQNNGV come from the germline V gene. V lost 3 bases, J lost 1 base, and 16 bases lay in between. The CDR3 is made up of 16 amino acids. The chain's CDR3 is CASSFSIRLYSYEQYF. CDR3 DNA sequence: TGTGCCAGCAGCTTTAGCATCCGCCTTTATTCCTACGAGCAGTACTTC.

The chain links TRBV15 to TRBJ2-1; the D gene could be TRBD1 or TRBD2 (6 bases each). The CDR3 has 15 amino acids. Trimming took off 6 bases at V and 1 base at J, with 13 bases between the two ends. Germline V lookup: CDR1 LNHNV, CDR2 YYDKDF (reference sequence). The CDR3 nucleotides are TGTGCCACCAGGGAGGGGGTTTCTTCCTACAATGAGCAGTTCTTC. Its protein is CATREGVSSYNEQFF.

This clonotype was observed a handful of times. The junction shows a germline mismatch at one end, possibly a read error. The rearrangement links TRBV18 to TRBJ2-1; 12 bases match TRBD2. The CDR3 contains 19 residues. Germline V lookup: CDR1 KGHSH, CDR2 LQKENI. CDR3 nucleotide sequence: TGTGCCAGCTCATCACCTCTCGGGCTAGCGGGAGGGCGCTACAATGAGCAGTTCTTC. Protein sequence: CASSSPLGLAGGRYNEQFF.

CDR3 residues: CASRGLEGVGTGELFF. The CDR3 nucleotides read TGTGCCAGCAGGGGGTTGGAGGGAGTCGGTACCGGGGAGCTGTTTTTT. This rearrangement joins TRBV2 to TRBJ2-2; a possible D gene is TRBD2 (6 bases). Germline V CDR1 and CDR2: SNHLY, FYNNEI. Trimming pared 6 bases from V and 5 bases from J, leaving 19 bases between. The CDR3 is 16 amino acids.

This clonotype is a singleton in its sample. The rearrangement links TRBV7-8 to TRBJ2-7; D unresolved. The closer fit of TRBJ2-5 to the DNA end suggests the J call may be wrong. This CDR3 comprises 16 residues. Germline assignment: CDR1 SGHVS and CDR2 FQNEAQ. The CDR3 region has the DNA TGTGCCAGCAGCTTAAACCCCCCACATGGCGGAGAGACCCAGTACTTC. Translated: CASSLNPPHGGETQYF.

The chain employs TRBV14 and TRBJ2-7; TRBD2 agrees at 8 bases. The DNA matches TRBJ2-5 better at its end, which makes the J call doubtful. The CDR3 loop spans 16 amino acids. In germline, CDR1 is SGHDN, CDR2 FVKESK. The CDR3 reads CASSPRLAGLKETQYF. CDR3 coding DNA: TGTGCCAGCAGCCCCCGTTTAGCGGGACTAAAAGAGACCCAGTACTTC.

A few counts support this clonotype. The chain uses TRBV13 and TRBJ2-5; D uncertain. The DNA end favors TRBJ2-7, so the J call may be wrong. The CDR3 runs to 12 residues. Looked up from germline, CDR1 is PRHDT and CDR2 is FYEKMQ (reference sequence). The CDR3 loop is CASSQNAYEQYF. Written as DNA, the CDR3 is TGTGCCAGCAGCCAAAACGCCTACGAGCAGTACTTC.

The chain employs TRBV9 and TRBJ2-4; D could derive from TRBD1 or TRBD2 (5 bases each). The J call is doubtful: the DNA matches TRBJ2-5 better. Germline V gives CDR1 SGDLS, CDR2 YYNGEE. There are 15 residues in the CDR3. The CDR3 loop reads CASSVAGGVRETQYF. CDR3 coding DNA: TGTGCCAGCAGCGTAGCTGGGGGAGTCAGGGAGACCCAGTACTTC.

The V call is TRBV27, the J call TRBJ1-2; D possibly corresponds to TRBD1 (5 bases). The CDR3 totals 14 residues. Germline CDR1 is MNHEY and CDR2 is SMNVEV (reference sequence). Trimming stripped 5 bases from V and 7 bases from J, with 17 bases between. The DNA of the CDR3 is TGTGCCAGCAGTGGACCGACAGTACTCAGTGGCTACACCTTC. The encoded protein is CASSGPTVLSGYTF.

This clonotype showed up just a few times. The rearrangement joins TRBV20-1 to TRBJ2-5, with D possibly being TRBD1 or TRBD2 (6 bases each). This CDR3 is 13 amino acids long. Between the trimmed V and J ends, which lost 1 base and 4 bases, there was a span of 10 bases. Germline CDR1 is DFQATT and CDR2 is SNEGSKA (reference sequence). For the CDR3, the DNA is TGCAGTGCTAGAGGGTCGGGGGCAGAGACCCAGTACTTC. Amino acids: CSARGSGAETQYF.

This clonotype was counted a few times. The chain is built from TRBV2 and TRBJ1-1; no reliable D call. The CDR3 is made up of 13 amino acids. V shed 4 bases and J shed 0 bases, with 6 bases lying between them. CDR1 is SNHLY and CDR2 is FYNNEI in the germline V gene. The CDR3 DNA follows: TGTGCCAGCAGTGGGCATATGAACACTGAAGCTTTCTTT. This translates into CASSGHMNTEAFF.

The rearrangement links TRBV5-1 to TRBJ2-7; tentatively, D is TRBD1 (8 bases). Deletions cut 0 bases from V and 4 bases from J, with 17 bases between. The CDR3 contains 16 residues. CDR1 and CDR2 (germline): SGHRS, YFSETQ. CDR3 residues: CASSLENTGGVYEQYF. DNA for the CDR3: TGCGCCAGCAGCTTGGAGAACACAGGGGGGGTTTACGAGCAGTACTTC.

There are a few counts of this clonotype. V and J are TRBV12-3 or TRBV12-4 and TRBJ2-7; perhaps TRBD2 as D (5 bases). The CDR3 consists of 15 residues. V was pared by 1 base and J by 2 bases, with 12 bases between. DNA of the CDR3: TGTGCCAGCAGTTTAGGACGGGATCCCACCTACGAGCAGTACTTC. This sequence encodes CASSLGRDPTYEQYF.

V and J are TRBV7-8 and TRBJ2-2; a weak D match, TRBD2 (6 bases). The germline V gene has CDR1 SGHVS and CDR2 FQNEAQ. The CDR3 spans 14 residues. Trimming stripped 5 bases from V and 6 bases from J, with 13 bases between. The CDR3 spells CASSPPGRSGELFF. CDR3 DNA sequence: TGTGCCAGCAGCCCCCCAGGGAGGTCCGGGGAGCTGTTTTTT.

V gene TRBV20-1 combines with J gene TRBJ2-3, with TRBD1 identical over 9 bases. The J segment lost 0 bases and the V segment lost 0 bases, leaving 4 bases of the junction unmatched. This CDR3 has 16 amino acids. Germline CDR1 DFQATT, CDR2 SNEGSKA (reference sequence). As DNA, the CDR3 is TGCAGTGCTAGAGATACAGGGGGCGAAAGCACAGATACGCAGTATTTT. It translates to CSARDTGGESTDTQYF.

This clonotype was counted between two and nine times. The J gene is TRBJ2-7, the V gene TRBV7-8; tentatively, D is TRBD1 (5 bases). Germline CDR1 and CDR2: SGHVS and FQNEAQ. The CDR3 runs 14 residues. V lost 0 bases and J lost 4, with 10 bases in between. The DNA of the CDR3 is TGTGCCAGCAGCTTAGCGCCAGGGCTTTACGAGCAGTACTTC. It yields the protein CASSLAPGLYEQYF.

The chain recombines TRBV5-1 with TRBJ2-1; 7 nucleotides match TRBD2. The CDR3 sequence is 18 residues long. Germline CDR1 reads SGHRS; CDR2 reads YFSETQ. Trimming took 4 bases from V and 1 from J; bases not matched to a gene: 14. The CDR3 sequence: CASSVGGDYPSSYNEQFF. The CDR3 DNA reads as TGCGCCAGCAGCGTTGGAGGGGACTATCCTTCATCCTACAATGAGCAGTTCTTC.